Below, 29 T cell receptor beta chains from the same sample are listed, as sequenced in a study of CD8 T cells in Susac syndrome. RNA was extracted with the RNeasy kit, and a quantity of roughly 0.5 to 1 ug was reverse transcribed using random hexamers. TCRdb re-called the immunoSEQ multiplex PCR reads with MiXCR, one entry per CDR3 protein. The data show about 190,000 distinct CDR3 sequences, 90% to 96% seen once. The source material was CD4+ T cells from PBMCs. These receptors all come from a human donor with Susac syndrome.

The gene calls are TRBV3-1 and TRBJ1-2; D may be TRBD1 (5 bases). CDR1 LGHDT and CDR2 YNNKEL come from the germline V gene (reference sequence). V was cut by 1 base and J by 7 bases, with 25 bases left in between. The CDR3 has 18 residues. CDR3 protein: CASSQGRSGTLVGSGYTF. The CDR3 region has the DNA TGTGCCAGCAGCCAAGGAAGATCCGGGACCCTGGTGGGGAGTGGCTACACCTTC.

The gene calls are TRBV5-4 and TRBJ2-1, with 7 positions matching TRBD2. CDR3 length: 12 residues. The V and J ends lost 4 bases and 5 bases, in that order; junction bases with no gene match: 0. Germline V gene data show CDR1 as SGHNT and CDR2 as YYREEE (reference sequence). This chain's CDR3 is CASSGGDNEQFF. In nucleotides, the CDR3 is TGTGCCAGCAGCGGGGGGGACAATGAGCAGTTCTTC.

The rearrangement uses TRBV29-1 and TRBJ1-5; no clear D. Per germline, CDR1 SQVTM and CDR2 ANQGSEA. The CDR3 sequence is 12 residues long. V lost 5 bases, J lost 7 bases, and 12 bases lay in between. In DNA, the CDR3 is TGCAGCGTTCTCACTCTTGGGCAGCCCCAGCATTTT. It codes for CSVLTLGQPQHF. The full variable domain, in which reference TRBV29-1 and TRBJ1-5 provide the parts outside the CDR3, is SAVISQKPSRDICQRGTSLTIQCQVDSQVTMMFWYRQQPGQSLTLIATANQGSEATYESGFVIDKFPISRPNLTFSTLTVSNMSPEDSSIYLCSVLTLGQPQHFGDGTRLSIL.

The rearrangement uses TRBV5-1 and TRBJ2-7, with D hard to call. This CDR3 comprises 15 residues. V was trimmed by 0 bases and J by 2 bases, leaving 12 bases between them. Germline-derived CDR1 and CDR2 are SGHRS and YFSETQ. In DNA, the CDR3 is TGCGCCAGCAGCTTGGATGGGGTACCCACCTACGAGCAGTACTTC. This codes for CASSLDGVPTYEQYF. Full variable domain (remainder filled in from reference TRBV5-1 and TRBJ2-7): KAGVTQTPRYLIKTRGQQVTLSCSPISGHRSVSWYQQTPGQGLQFLFEYFSETQRNKGNFPGRFSGRQFSNSRSEMNVSTLELGDSALYLCASSLDGVPTYEQYFGPGTRLTVT.

V usage is TRBV28 and J usage is TRBJ1-4, with D unresolved. The germline V and J ends were trimmed by 6 bases and 8 bases, with 10 bases remaining between them. From germline, CDR1 is MDHEN and CDR2 SYDVKM. The CDR3 has 12 residues. Written as DNA, the CDR3 is TGTGCCAGCAGCCCGCCGAGGGAAAAACTGTTTTTT. This gives the protein CASSPPREKLFF.

This clonotype was observed a single time. The chain employs TRBV6-1 and TRBJ1-4; 9 bases are shared with TRBD1. The length of the CDR3 is 14 residues. V gave up 7 bases and J gave up 8 bases; unmatched junction bases: 8. Germline CDR1 and CDR2: MNHNS and SASEGT. CDR3 bases: TGTGCCAGCACCAAAGGGACAGGGTGGGAAAAACTGTTTTTT. This codes for CASTKGTGWEKLFF.

In DNA, the CDR3 is TGCAGCGTTGAATGGTCACGGGGGGGAGAGACCCAGTACTTC. Translation gives CSVEWSRGGETQYF. V gene TRBV29-1 combines with J gene TRBJ2-5, with 8 bases aligning to TRBD2. Germline CDR1 reads SQVTM; CDR2 reads ANQGSEA. V lost 2 bases, J lost 4 bases, and 6 bases stayed unmatched. This CDR3 is built from 14 residues.

This clonotype was seen once. The rearrangement uses TRBV27 and TRBJ1-5, with TRBD1 identical over 8 bases. V was pared by 6 bases and J by 3 bases, with 4 bases of the junction left unmatched. Germline V gene data show CDR1 as MNHEY and CDR2 as SMNVEV (reference sequence). CDR3 length equals 14 residues. CDR3 sequence (DNA): TGTGCCAGCAGAAGGACAGGGCCCAATCAGCCCCAGCATTTT. Amino acid sequence: CASRRTGPNQPQHF.

The chain recombines TRBV27 with TRBJ1-1; D possibly corresponds to TRBD1 (6 bases). CDR1 is MNHEY and CDR2 is SMNVEV in the germline V gene (reference sequence). The CDR3 runs to 12 residues. Trimming shortened V by 0 bases and J by 12 bases, and 11 bases separated the two germline ends. CDR3 DNA sequence: TGTGCCAGCAGTTTATCGAACAGGGAAACTTTCTTT. Its translation: CASSLSNRETFF.

The CDR3 bases are TGTGCCAGCAGGACCACCACAGATACGCAGTATTTT. This encodes CASRTTTDTQYF. This sequence joins TRBV7-2 and TRBJ2-3; D not resolved. The V gene's germline CDR1 is SGHTA and CDR2 FQGNSA. CDR3 length equals 12 residues. Trimming pared 6 bases from V and 2 bases from J, leaving 6 bases between.

The chain employs TRBV5-6 and TRBJ2-4; no clear D gene. V was shortened by 2 bases and J by 3 bases, with 15 bases between the two germline ends. Germline V lookup: CDR1 SGHDT, CDR2 YYEEEE. CDR3 length: 16 residues. CDR3 sequence reads: CASSFGGVFGKNIQYF. The CDR3 DNA reads TGTGCCAGCAGCTTCGGTGGGGTCTTTGGCAAAAACATTCAGTACTTC.

V usage is TRBV3-1 and J usage is TRBJ2-5; maybe TRBD2 (5 bases). Germline V lookup: CDR1 LGHDT, CDR2 YNNKEL (reference sequence). The CDR3 runs 15 residues. Trimming cost V 1 base and J 2 bases, with 11 bases left between them. CDR3 protein: CASSQVRGWQETQYF. CDR3 sequence (DNA): TGTGCCAGCAGCCAAGTCCGAGGGTGGCAAGAGACCCAGTACTTC.

The V call is TRBV28, the J call TRBJ2-5, with D unresolved. The V gene's germline CDR1 is MDHEN and CDR2 SYDVKM. V was pared by 2 bases and J by 1 base, with 14 bases between. This CDR3 spans 16 amino acids. This CDR3 reads CASSLLGRQLQETQYF. The CDR3 DNA sequence: TGTGCCAGCAGTTTACTGGGCAGACAACTCCAAGAGACCCAGTACTTC.

The rearrangement uses TRBV7-9 and TRBJ2-7; 8 bases are shared with TRBD1. V was clipped by 5 bases and J by 2 bases; unmatched bases: 11. Germline CDR1 is SEHNR and CDR2 is FQNEAQ (reference sequence). This CDR3 has 16 amino acids. CDR3 bases: TGTGCCAGCAGCCTAATGCCTGGACAGGGACCCTACGAGCAGTACTTC. It specifies CASSLMPGQGPYEQYF.

The rearrangement links TRBV7-3 to TRBJ2-3, with 9 positions matching TRBD2. Germline CDR1 SGHTA, CDR2 FQGTGA. Germline trimming cut 1 base from V and 5 bases from J; bases unmatched to any gene: 7. The CDR3 contains 16 residues. As DNA, the CDR3 is TGTGCCAGCAGCTTAATAGCTAGCGGGGATCGAGATACGCAGTATTTT. Its protein product is CASSLIASGDRDTQYF.

The chain has TRBV24-1 and TRBJ2-1; D remains ambiguous. CDR3 size: 14 residues. Per the germline V gene, CDR1 is KGHDR and CDR2 is SFDVKD. V dropped 3 bases and J dropped 5 bases, with 10 bases sitting between them. The CDR3 region has the DNA TGTGCCACCAGTGATGTCCACAGAAACAATGAGCAGTTCTTC. The encoded protein is CATSDVHRNNEQFF.

The chain joins TRBV5-1 to TRBJ1-4; perhaps TRBD1 as D (5 bases). The CDR3 has 15 amino acids. V was trimmed by 7 bases and J by 0 bases, leaving 13 bases between them. Germline V lookup: CDR1 SGHRS, CDR2 YFSETQ. For the CDR3, the DNA is TGCGCCAGCGCCTTCGGGGCGACAACTAATGAAAAACTGTTTTTT. Residues: CASAFGATTNEKLFF.

The chain employs TRBV12-3 or TRBV12-4 and TRBJ2-7, with D hard to call. V lost 3 bases to trimming and J lost 6 bases, with 9 bases between them. CDR3 size: 12 residues. CDR3 in amino acids: CASSFSAREQYF. In nucleotides, the CDR3 is TGTGCCAGCAGTTTCTCGGCTCGCGAGCAGTACTTC.

The CDR3 DNA reads as TGTGCCACCAGCGGGGGCATCGGTGAAAAACTGTTTTTT. As protein: CATSGGIGEKLFF. This sequence joins TRBV24-1 and TRBJ1-4, with D possibly matching TRBD1 (6 bases). The V gene lost 7 bases and the J gene lost 7 bases, with 12 bases spanning the gap. This CDR3 is 13 amino acids long. CDR1 KGHDR and CDR2 SFDVKD come from the germline V gene.

The V gene is TRBV5-4, the J gene TRBJ2-7; 9 nucleotides agree with TRBD2. Germline trimming cut 5 bases from V and 6 bases from J; bases unmatched to any gene: 15. Looked up from germline, CDR1 is SGHNT and CDR2 is YYREEE (reference sequence). This CDR3 spans 16 amino acids. Written as DNA, the CDR3 is TGTGCCAGCAGATTCCTAGCGGGGCCAAGTTTGGGCGAGCAGTACTTC. Its protein is CASRFLAGPSLGEQYF.

This sequence joins TRBV28 and TRBJ2-7; 10 bases align to TRBD1. Germline V CDR1 and CDR2: MDHEN, SYDVKM. V trimming: 6 bases; J trimming: 2 bases; junction bases outside the gene matches: 7. The CDR3 loop spans 15 amino acids. CDR3 coding DNA: TGTGCCAGCAGGGGCTCCGGGACAGGGGCCTACGAGCAGTACTTC. It encodes CASRGSGTGAYEQYF.

This clonotype was detected only a few times. The chain links TRBV9 to TRBJ2-5; D perhaps matches TRBD1 (5 bases). The CDR3 covers 13 residues. Germline lookup yields CDR1 SGDLS and CDR2 YYNGEE. With 2 bases removed from V and 4 bases from J, the gap between germline ends came to 9 bases. CDR3 region: CASSVDSLETQYF. In DNA, the CDR3 is TGTGCCAGCAGCGTCGACAGTCTAGAGACCCAGTACTTC.

The chain uses TRBV7-6 and TRBJ2-3; D remains ambiguous. V shed 1 base and J shed 6 bases, with 8 bases lying between them. The CDR3 is 13 amino acids. CDR1 and CDR2 from the germline V gene are SGHVS and FNYEAQ. The CDR3 DNA sequence: TGTGCCAGCAGCTTAGGAGATAAGGATACGCAGTATTTT. Its translation is CASSLGDKDTQYF. Full variable domain (rest looked up from reference TRBV7-6 and TRBJ2-3): GAGVSQSPRYKVTKRGQDVALRCDPISGHVSLYWYRQALGQGPEFLTYFNYEAQQDKSGLPNDRFSAERPEGSISTLTIQRTEQRDSAMYRCASSLGDKDTQYFGPGTRLTVL.

The V call is TRBV12-3 or TRBV12-4, the J call TRBJ2-1, with 8 bases matching TRBD2. J was trimmed by 9 bases and V by 4 bases; bases with no gene match: 11. The CDR3 extends over 15 amino acids. The CDR3, as DNA: TGTGCCAGCAGTTCCGTTGCGGGGGGAGTTGGTGAGCAGTTCTTC. This codes for CASSSVAGGVGEQFF.

The gene calls are TRBV12-3 or TRBV12-4 and TRBJ2-3, with D perhaps matching TRBD1 (6 bases). The V gene lost 3 bases and the J gene lost 0 bases, with 16 bases spanning the gap. This CDR3 has 17 amino acids. CDR3 nucleotides: TGTGCCAGCAGTTTCGGTTCCGGGACATCTAGCACAGATACGCAGTATTTT. Translating it yields CASSFGSGTSSTDTQYF.

Only one count was recorded for this clonotype. CDR3 nucleotide sequence: TGTGCCAGCAGTGAGACGGGGGCTGAAGAAAAACTGTTTTTT. Its protein is CASSETGAEEKLFF. The chain combines TRBV6-1 with TRBJ1-4; D perhaps matches TRBD1 (6 bases). The V and J ends lost 3 bases and 8 bases respectively, with 13 bases between them. Looked up from germline, CDR1 is MNHNS and CDR2 is SASEGT. The CDR3 is 14 residues long.

The rearrangement uses TRBV7-2 and TRBJ2-4; 7 nucleotides align to TRBD2. This CDR3 is 15 amino acids long. The trim removed 5 bases at V and 3 bases at J, leaving 7 bases unmatched. CDR1 is SGHTA and CDR2 is FQGNSA in the germline V gene. CDR3 loop: CASSSPSSGKNIQYF. The CDR3 DNA sequence: TGTGCCAGCAGCAGCCCCTCTAGCGGCAAAAACATTCAGTACTTC.

The chain has TRBV30 and TRBJ2-3, with D possibly TRBD1 on 5 matching bases. Trimming took off 5 bases at V and 7 bases at J, with 10 bases between the two ends. Germline V lookup: CDR1 GTSNPN, CDR2 SVGIG (reference sequence). This CDR3 region has 11 residues. In DNA, the CDR3 is TGTGCCTGGGACCCAGGGAATACGCAGTATTTT. This sequence encodes CAWDPGNTQYF. Supplemented by reference TRBV30 and TRBJ2-3, the full variable domain reads SQTIHQWPATLVQPVGSPLSLECTVEGTSNPNLYWYRQAAGRGLQLLFYSVGIGQISSEVPQNLSASRPQDRQFILSSKKLLLSDSGFYLCAWDPGNTQYFGPGTRLTVL.

This clonotype was detected once. The chain links TRBV9 to TRBJ2-5, with 9 bases aligning to TRBD2. CDR3 length: 15 amino acids. CDR1 is SGDLS, CDR2 YYNGEE, per germline. Trimming removed 0 bases from V and 7 bases from J; junction bases left unmatched: 7. CDR3: CASSVDRTSVATQYF. CDR3 sequence (DNA): TGTGCCAGCAGCGTAGACCGGACTAGCGTGGCGACCCAGTACTTC.